The sequence of this TCR beta chain was determined in a study of identifying expanded T cells in peripheral blood. Study observations and caveats: Clone count variance between roughly 2-week samples rose with total template count.

Here immunoSEQ multiplex PCR was the method, and the copy in TCRdb shows in-frame clones only, minus some. In the table there are some 78,000 clones, about four fifths of which are singletons. Details on this clone: Its target is not known.

The V gene end was trimmed by 6 bases and the J gene end by 4 bases; junction bases not matched to a gene: 10. CDR3 length equals 16 residues. CDR1 and CDR2 from the germline V gene are MNHEY and SMNVEV (reference sequence). Sequencing was performed on blood. The chain employs TRBV27 and TRBJ2-2; 8 bases align to TRBD1. This receptor was taken from a person aged 18 to 70 in good health. In DNA form, the CDR3 reads TGTGCCAGCAGCAACAACCGGGACAGGAGCACCGGGGAGCTGTTTTTT. It is translated as CASSNNRDRSTGELFF.